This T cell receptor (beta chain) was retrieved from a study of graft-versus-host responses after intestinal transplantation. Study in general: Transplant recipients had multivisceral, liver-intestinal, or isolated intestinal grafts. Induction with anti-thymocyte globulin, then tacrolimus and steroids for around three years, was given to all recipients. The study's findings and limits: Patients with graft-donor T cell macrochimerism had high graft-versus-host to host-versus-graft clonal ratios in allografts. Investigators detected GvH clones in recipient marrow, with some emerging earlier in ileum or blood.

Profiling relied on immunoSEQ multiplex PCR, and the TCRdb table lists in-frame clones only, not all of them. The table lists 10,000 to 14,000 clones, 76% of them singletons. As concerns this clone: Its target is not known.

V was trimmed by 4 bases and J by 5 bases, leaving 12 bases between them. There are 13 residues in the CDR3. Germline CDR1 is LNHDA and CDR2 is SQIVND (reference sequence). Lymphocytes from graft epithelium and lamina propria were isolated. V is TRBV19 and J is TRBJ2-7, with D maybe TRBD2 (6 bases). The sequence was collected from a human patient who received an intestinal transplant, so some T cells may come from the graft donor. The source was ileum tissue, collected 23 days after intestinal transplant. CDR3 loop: CASSSGAGDEQYF. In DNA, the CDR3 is TGTGCCAGTAGTAGCGGGGCGGGCGACGAGCAGTACTTC. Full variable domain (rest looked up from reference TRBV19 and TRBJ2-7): DGGITQSPKYLFRKEGQNVTLSCEQNLNHDAMYWYRQDPGQGLRLIYYSQIVNDFQKGDIAEGYSVSREKKESFPLTVTSAQKNPTAFYLCASSSGAGDEQYFGPGTRLTVT.